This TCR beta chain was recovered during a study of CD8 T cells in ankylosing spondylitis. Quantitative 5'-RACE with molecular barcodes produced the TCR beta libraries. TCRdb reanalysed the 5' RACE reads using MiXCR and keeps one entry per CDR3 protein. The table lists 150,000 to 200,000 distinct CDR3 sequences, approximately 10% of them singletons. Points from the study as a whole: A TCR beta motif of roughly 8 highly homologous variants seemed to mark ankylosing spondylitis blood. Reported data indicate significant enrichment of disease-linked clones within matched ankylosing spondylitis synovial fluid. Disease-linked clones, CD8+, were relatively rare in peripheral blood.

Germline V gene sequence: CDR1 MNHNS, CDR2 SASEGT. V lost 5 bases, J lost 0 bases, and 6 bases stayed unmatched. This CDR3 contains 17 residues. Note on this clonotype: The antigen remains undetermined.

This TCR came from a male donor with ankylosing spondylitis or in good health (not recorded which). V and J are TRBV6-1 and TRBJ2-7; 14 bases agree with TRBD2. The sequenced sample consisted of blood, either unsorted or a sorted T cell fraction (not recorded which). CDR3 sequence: CASSRTGTSGSSYEQYF. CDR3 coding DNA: TGTGCCAGCAGTCGCACCGGGACTAGCGGGAGCTCCTACGAGCAGTACTTC.